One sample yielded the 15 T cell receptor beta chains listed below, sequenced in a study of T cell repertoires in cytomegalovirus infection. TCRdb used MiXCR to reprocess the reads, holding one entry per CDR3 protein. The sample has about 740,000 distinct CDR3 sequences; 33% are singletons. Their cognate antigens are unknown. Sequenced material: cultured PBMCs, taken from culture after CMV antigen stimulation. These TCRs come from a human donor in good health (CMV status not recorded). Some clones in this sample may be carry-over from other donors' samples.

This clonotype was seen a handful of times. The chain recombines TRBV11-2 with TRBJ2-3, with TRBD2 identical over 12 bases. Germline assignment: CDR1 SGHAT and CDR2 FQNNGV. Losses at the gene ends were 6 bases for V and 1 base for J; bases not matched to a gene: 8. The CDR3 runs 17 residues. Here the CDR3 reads CASRLAGGGTRTDTQYF. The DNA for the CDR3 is TGTGCCAGCAGGCTAGCGGGGGGGGGGACTCGCACAGATACGCAGTATTTT. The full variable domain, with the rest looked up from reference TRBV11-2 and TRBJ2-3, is EAGVAQSPRYKIIEKRQSVAFWCNPISGHATLYWYQQILGQGPKLLIQFQNNGVVDDSQLPKDRFSAERLKGVDSTLKIQPAKLEDSAVYLCASRLAGGGTRTDTQYFGPGTRLTVL.

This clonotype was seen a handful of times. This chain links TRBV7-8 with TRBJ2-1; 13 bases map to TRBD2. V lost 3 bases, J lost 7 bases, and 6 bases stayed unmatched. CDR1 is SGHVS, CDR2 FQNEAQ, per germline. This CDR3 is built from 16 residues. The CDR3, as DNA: TGTGCCAGCAGCTTCACTAGCGGGAGGGCCAGGAATGAGCAGTTCTTC. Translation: CASSFTSGRARNEQFF.

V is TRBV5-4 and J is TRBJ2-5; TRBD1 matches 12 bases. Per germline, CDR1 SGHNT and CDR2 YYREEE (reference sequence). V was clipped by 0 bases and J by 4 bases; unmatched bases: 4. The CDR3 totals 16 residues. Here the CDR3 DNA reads TGTGCCAGCAGCTTGGGGGACAGGGGGCGAGGAGAGACCCAGTACTTC. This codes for CASSLGDRGRGETQYF.

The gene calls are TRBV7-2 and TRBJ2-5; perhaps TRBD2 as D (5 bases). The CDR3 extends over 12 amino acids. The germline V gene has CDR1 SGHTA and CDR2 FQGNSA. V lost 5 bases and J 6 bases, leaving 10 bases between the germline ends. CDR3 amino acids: CASSGGKQTQYF. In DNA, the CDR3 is TGTGCCAGCAGCGGAGGCAAGCAGACCCAGTACTTC.

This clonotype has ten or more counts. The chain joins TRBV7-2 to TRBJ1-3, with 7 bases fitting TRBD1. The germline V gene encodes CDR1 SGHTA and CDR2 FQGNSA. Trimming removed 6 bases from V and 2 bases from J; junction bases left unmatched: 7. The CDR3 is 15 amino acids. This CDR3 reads CASRPTGTAGNTIYF. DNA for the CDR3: TGTGCCAGCAGACCGACCGGGACAGCTGGAAACACCATATATTTT.

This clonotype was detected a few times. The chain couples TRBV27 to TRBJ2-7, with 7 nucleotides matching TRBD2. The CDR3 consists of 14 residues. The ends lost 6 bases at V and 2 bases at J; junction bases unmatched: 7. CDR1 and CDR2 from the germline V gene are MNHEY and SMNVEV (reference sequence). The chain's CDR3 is CASSIGEGPYEQYF. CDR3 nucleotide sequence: TGTGCCAGCAGCATTGGGGAGGGGCCCTACGAGCAGTACTTC.

CDR3 coding DNA: TGCAGTGTTCAGCATCGAGCGGGGCCCCCTGATACGCAGTATTTT. Translated: CSVQHRAGPPDTQYF. The V and J genes are TRBV20-1 and TRBJ2-3; 7 bases line up with TRBD2. Germline V gives CDR1 DFQATT, CDR2 SNEGSKA (reference sequence). V gave up 7 bases and J gave up 6 bases; unmatched junction bases: 16. The CDR3 is 15 amino acids.

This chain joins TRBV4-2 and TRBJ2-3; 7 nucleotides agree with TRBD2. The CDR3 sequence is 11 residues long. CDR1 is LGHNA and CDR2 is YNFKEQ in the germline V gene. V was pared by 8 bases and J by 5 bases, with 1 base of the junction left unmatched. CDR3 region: CASAGVDTQYF. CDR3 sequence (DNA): TGTGCCAGCGCGGGGGTAGATACGCAGTATTTT.

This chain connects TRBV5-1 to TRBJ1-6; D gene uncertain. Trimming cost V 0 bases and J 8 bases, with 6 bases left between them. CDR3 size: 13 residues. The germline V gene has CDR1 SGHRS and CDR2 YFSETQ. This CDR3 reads CASSLESHSPLHF. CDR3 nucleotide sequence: TGCGCCAGCAGCTTGGAGTCCCATTCACCCCTCCACTTT.

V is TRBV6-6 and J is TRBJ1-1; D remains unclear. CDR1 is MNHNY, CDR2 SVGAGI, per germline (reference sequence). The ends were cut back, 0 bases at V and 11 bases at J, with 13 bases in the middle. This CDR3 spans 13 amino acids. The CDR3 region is CASSYSPNSSAFF. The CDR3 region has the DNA TGTGCCAGCAGTTACTCCCCTAACTCGTCCGCTTTCTTT.

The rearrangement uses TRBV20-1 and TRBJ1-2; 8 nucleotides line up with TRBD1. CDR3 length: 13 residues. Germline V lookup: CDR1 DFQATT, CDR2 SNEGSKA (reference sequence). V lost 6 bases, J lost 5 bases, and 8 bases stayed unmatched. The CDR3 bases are TGCAGTGCCGGTGGGCACAGGGGGTATGGCTACACCTTC. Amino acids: CSAGGHRGYGYTF.

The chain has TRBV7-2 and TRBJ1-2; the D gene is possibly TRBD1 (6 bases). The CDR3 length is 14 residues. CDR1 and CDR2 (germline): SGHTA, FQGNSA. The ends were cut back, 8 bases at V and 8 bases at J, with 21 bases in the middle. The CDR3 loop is CASSEMGAGGGYTF. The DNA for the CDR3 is TGTGCCAGCTCCGAAATGGGGGCTGGGGGAGGCTACACCTTC. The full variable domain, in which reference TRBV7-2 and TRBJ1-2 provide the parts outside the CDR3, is GAGVSQSPSNKVTEKGKDVELRCDPISGHTALYWYRQSLGQGLEFLIYFQGNSAPDKSGLPSDRFSAERTGGSVSTLTIQRTQQEDSAVYLCASSEMGAGGGYTFGSGTRLTVV.

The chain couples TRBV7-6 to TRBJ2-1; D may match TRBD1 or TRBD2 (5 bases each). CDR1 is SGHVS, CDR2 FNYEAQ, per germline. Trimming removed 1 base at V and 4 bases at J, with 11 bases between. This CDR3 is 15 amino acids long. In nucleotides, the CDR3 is TGTGCCAGCAGCTTAGGGGTTGGGGGTTACAATGAGCAGTTCTTC. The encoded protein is CASSLGVGGYNEQFF.

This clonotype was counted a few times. The CDR3 sequence is CASSLDYREGTEAFF. Written as DNA, the CDR3 is TGCGCCAGCAGCTTGGATTACAGGGAGGGCACTGAAGCTTTCTTT. V gene TRBV5-1 combines with J gene TRBJ1-1, with D possibly matching TRBD1 (6 bases). Germline CDR1 is SGHRS and CDR2 is YFSETQ. The CDR3 has 15 residues. V shed 0 bases and J shed 4 bases, with 13 bases lying between them.

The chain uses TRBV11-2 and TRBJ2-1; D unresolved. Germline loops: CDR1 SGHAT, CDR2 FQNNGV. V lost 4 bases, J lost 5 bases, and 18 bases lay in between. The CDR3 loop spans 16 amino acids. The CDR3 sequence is CASSSRFRSPHNEQFF. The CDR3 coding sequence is TGTGCCAGCAGCTCGCGGTTTAGGAGCCCCCACAATGAGCAGTTCTTC. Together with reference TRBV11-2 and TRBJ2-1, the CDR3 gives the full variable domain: EAGVAQSPRYKIIEKRQSVAFWCNPISGHATLYWYQQILGQGPKLLIQFQNNGVVDDSQLPKDRFSAERLKGVDSTLKIQPAKLEDSAVYLCASSSRFRSPHNEQFFGPGTRLTVL.